A single sample gave rise to the 32 T cell receptor beta chains below, sequenced in a study of blood T cells in healthy people across ages. The second PCR ran about 6 to 12 cycles with a sample-barcoded 5' primer and J-beta primers. TCRdb ran MiXCR on the 5' RACE reads and lists one entry per CDR3 protein. The sample has 1.4 million or so distinct CDR3 sequences; approximately 43% are singletons. Material: blood. Receptors originate from a woman aged 18-35 years in good health.

The rearrangement joins TRBV14 to TRBJ2-5; D remains ambiguous. This CDR3 contains 14 residues. Germline loops: CDR1 SGHDN, CDR2 FVKESK. The V end was cut by 4 bases, the J end by 7 bases, with 16 bases between. In DNA, the CDR3 is TGTGCCAGCAGCCTCGTCCTGGGTAGTGGGACCCAGTACTTC. It is translated as CASSLVLGSGTQYF.

This clonotype has more than one count but fewer than ten. V is TRBV5-6 and J is TRBJ2-3, with a tentative D call TRBD2 (5 bases). There are 16 residues in the CDR3. V was clipped by 4 bases and J by 2 bases, with 17 bases between them. In germline, CDR1 is SGHDT, CDR2 YYEEEE. The CDR3 DNA follows: TGTGCCAGCAGCCGTCGAGTGACTACCATCACAGATACGCAGTATTTT. As protein: CASSRRVTTITDTQYF. The variable domain in full, completed from reference TRBV5-6 and TRBJ2-3, reads DAGVTQSPTHLIKTRGQQVTLRCSPKSGHDTVSWYQQALGQGPQFIFQYYEEEERQRGNFPDRFSGHQFPNYSSELNVNALLLGDSALYLCASSRRVTTITDTQYFGPGTRLTVL.

The rearrangement links TRBV11-2 to TRBJ2-1; 12 bases are a match to TRBD2. CDR1 and CDR2 (germline): SGHAT, FQNNGV. The CDR3 totals 16 residues. J gave up 9 bases and V 0 bases, and 6 bases lay outside the gene matches. The CDR3 reads CASSLDPSGRAGEQFF. CDR3 in DNA: TGTGCCAGCAGCTTAGATCCTAGCGGGAGGGCGGGTGAGCAGTTCTTC.

This clonotype came up a few times. This chain uses TRBV24-1 with TRBJ2-1; D remains unclear. V was trimmed by 3 bases and J by 5 bases, leaving 13 bases between them. Germline V gene lookup returns CDR1 KGHDR and CDR2 SFDVKD. There are 15 residues in the CDR3. CDR3 sequence reads: CATSDGRRPNNEQFF. The CDR3 DNA is TGTGCCACCAGTGATGGCCGTAGACCAAACAATGAGCAGTTCTTC.

This clonotype was detected a few times. The chain recombines TRBV12-3 or TRBV12-4 with TRBJ2-1; tentative D call: TRBD2 (5 bases). The V end was cut by 6 bases, the J end by 7 bases, with 16 bases between. This CDR3 contains 14 residues. The CDR3, as DNA: TGTGCCAGCAGCCTTCTAGCTGGGTGGAATGAGCAGTTCTTC. This encodes CASSLLAGWNEQFF.

This chain uses TRBV7-9 with TRBJ1-5; the D is unclear. Germline V gene lookup returns CDR1 SEHNR and CDR2 FQNEAQ (reference sequence). The CDR3 sequence is 14 residues long. V lost 2 bases, J lost 0 bases, and 5 bases lay in between. The CDR3 region is CASSLPNSNQPQHF. Here the CDR3 DNA reads TGTGCCAGCAGCTTACCAAATAGCAATCAGCCCCAGCATTTT.

This chain connects TRBV7-9 to TRBJ1-4; the match to TRBD1 covers 8 bases. CDR1 is SEHNR and CDR2 is FQNEAQ in the germline V gene (reference sequence). With 4 bases clipped from V and 8 bases from J, the junction kept 18 bases outside the gene matches. There are 18 residues in the CDR3. In DNA form, the CDR3 reads TGTGCCAGCAGCTCTTCGGACAGGGACGCTGCGGGACGCGAAAAACTGTTTTTT. Protein sequence: CASSSSDRDAAGREKLFF.

The genes are TRBV4-3 and TRBJ2-1; no definite D call. The V end was cut by 0 bases, the J end by 6 bases, with 18 bases between. This CDR3 comprises 17 residues. From germline, CDR1 is LGHNA and CDR2 YSLEER. CDR3 DNA: TGCGCCAGCAGCCAAGAGGGCGGACCGCTGTCCATCAATGAGCAGTTCTTC. Its translation is CASSQEGGPLSINEQFF.

This clonotype was recorded a few times. V usage is TRBV12-3 or TRBV12-4 and J usage is TRBJ1-2; 11 bases align to TRBD1. V lost 0 bases and J lost 8; bases outside the gene matches: 5. The CDR3 is 15 amino acids. The CDR3 spells CASSLAGQGEGGYTF. CDR3 sequence (DNA): TGTGCCAGCAGTTTAGCGGGACAGGGGGAGGGAGGCTACACCTTC.

The chain couples TRBV29-1 to TRBJ2-7; 12 positions match TRBD2. Germline values: CDR1 SQVTM, CDR2 ANQGSEA. CDR3 size: 13 residues. CDR3 sequence (DNA): TGCGGCGCCCGACTAGCGGGAGTGAATGAGCAGTACTTC. This encodes CGARLAGVNEQYF.

The chain is built from TRBV6-2 or TRBV6-3 and TRBJ1-2, with unresolved D. Per germline, CDR1 MNHEY and CDR2 SVGEGT. The CDR3 length is 14 residues. The V and J ends lost 6 bases and 2 bases respectively, with 13 bases between them. The CDR3, as DNA: TGTGCCAGCAGGATGAAGGCGGGGAACTATGGCTACACCTTC. Amino acid sequence: CASRMKAGNYGYTF.

The chain couples TRBV7-2 to TRBJ2-5; D ambiguous. Trimming took off 1 base at V and 4 bases at J, with 7 bases between the two ends. Germline lookup yields CDR1 SGHTA and CDR2 FQGNSA. This CDR3 has 13 amino acids. Here the CDR3 DNA reads TGTGCCAGCAGCTTAGTGTGGTTAGAGACCCAGTACTTC. Amino acid sequence: CASSLVWLETQYF.

The J gene is TRBJ1-6, the V gene TRBV3-1, with D unresolved. Germline assignment: CDR1 LGHDT and CDR2 YNNKEL (reference sequence). The CDR3 runs to 16 residues. Trimming removed 4 bases from V and 10 bases from J, with 20 bases in between. The CDR3 DNA is TGTGCCAGCAGCCTCCCCGGGCCGGCCATGGACTCACCCCTCCACTTT. Residues: CASSLPGPAMDSPLHF.

The V and J genes are TRBV7-2 and TRBJ2-3, with unresolved D. The CDR3 totals 14 residues. The V gene's germline CDR1 is SGHTA and CDR2 FQGNSA. The V end was cut by 4 bases, the J end by 2 bases, with 10 bases between. The CDR3 sequence: CASSWRISTDTQYF. CDR3 in DNA: TGTGCCAGCAGCTGGAGAATCTCCACAGATACGCAGTATTTT.

CDR3: CASSQDLFRGTAKNIQYF. CDR3 nucleotide sequence: TGTGCCAGCAGCCAAGATCTTTTTCGCGGGACAGCCAAAAACATTCAGTACTTC. J is TRBJ2-4 and V is TRBV3-1; D might be TRBD2 (6 bases). The V and J ends lost 0 bases and 0 bases respectively, with 15 bases between them. Germline-derived CDR1 and CDR2 are LGHDT and YNNKEL (reference sequence). This CDR3 comprises 18 residues.

The rearrangement joins TRBV6-2 or TRBV6-3 to TRBJ2-1; 7 bases are a match to TRBD2. Germline V CDR1 and CDR2: MNHEY, SVGEGT. J was trimmed by 1 base and V by 5 bases; bases with no gene match: 8. This CDR3 has 16 amino acids. CDR3 protein: CASSNIAGVSYNEQFF. The CDR3 DNA sequence: TGTGCCAGCAGTAATATAGCGGGCGTTTCCTACAATGAGCAGTTCTTC.

In nucleotides, the CDR3 is TGTGCCAGTAGTGGTACAAGCGGCATTCAGTACTTC. Its translation: CASSGTSGIQYF. The J gene is TRBJ2-5, the V gene TRBV19; D might be TRBD2 (5 bases). The J call is uncertain, as TRBJ2-4 better fits the DNA end. This CDR3 is built from 12 residues. The germline CDR1 and CDR2 sequences are LNHDA and SQIVND (reference sequence).

The chain couples TRBV7-2 to TRBJ2-3; D is perhaps TRBD2 (5 bases). Germline CDR1 SGHTA, CDR2 FQGNSA. The length of the CDR3 is 15 residues. V lost 3 bases and J 2 bases, leaving 12 bases between the germline ends. CDR3 DNA: TGTGCCAGCAGCTTCGTAGCGAGGGTCACAGATACGCAGTATTTT. This codes for CASSFVARVTDTQYF.

This clonotype has only a few counts. V and J are TRBV15 and TRBJ1-5; D gene ambiguous. Looked up from germline, CDR1 is LNHNV and CDR2 is YYDKDF (reference sequence). The V end was cut by 1 base, the J end by 4 bases, with 11 bases between. This CDR3 has 15 amino acids. The CDR3 DNA is TGTGCCACCAGCAGAGTTTTGACATCTAATCAGCCCCAGCATTTT. Translating gives CATSRVLTSNQPQHF.

V is TRBV15 and J is TRBJ1-1; D gene ambiguous. Germline V gives CDR1 LNHNV, CDR2 YYDKDF (reference sequence). The length of the CDR3 is 13 residues. Trimming stripped 0 bases from V and 11 bases from J, with 13 bases between. The CDR3 protein is CATSRDFLSLAFF. The DNA of the CDR3 is TGTGCCACCAGCAGAGATTTTTTGTCCCTGGCTTTCTTT.

This clonotype was counted a few times. The chain uses TRBV20-1 and TRBJ2-7, with D perhaps matching TRBD1 (5 bases). The CDR3 totals 14 residues. The germline V gene encodes CDR1 DFQATT and CDR2 SNEGSKA (reference sequence). Trimming pared 6 bases from V and 2 bases from J, leaving 17 bases between. CDR3 nucleotide sequence: TGCAGTGCCAGACCGGACATGCGGACCTACGAGCAGTACTTC. Translating it yields CSARPDMRTYEQYF.

The chain joins TRBV6-2 or TRBV6-3 to TRBJ1-2, with D perhaps TRBD1 (6 bases). The length of the CDR3 is 12 residues. The V and J ends lost 10 bases and 2 bases respectively, with 11 bases between them. Looked up from germline, CDR1 is MNHEY and CDR2 is SVGEGT. The CDR3 loop reads CAIGQSNYGYTF. CDR3 DNA: TGTGCCATCGGACAGTCAAACTATGGCTACACCTTC.

This clonotype was detected only a few times. The rearrangement uses TRBV6-1 and TRBJ2-7; 8 bases map to TRBD2. V lost 2 bases to trimming and J lost 3 bases; unmatched junction nucleotides: 9. CDR1 and CDR2 from the germline V gene are MNHNS and SASEGT. This CDR3 is 16 amino acids long. The CDR3 reads CASSEFPGLEIYEQYF. As DNA, the CDR3 is TGTGCCAGCAGTGAATTCCCGGGACTAGAGATCTACGAGCAGTACTTC.

This chain links TRBV12-3 or TRBV12-4 with TRBJ2-1; 11 nucleotides align to TRBD1. CDR3 length equals 16 residues. Germline trimming cut 3 bases from V and 6 bases from J; bases unmatched to any gene: 7. CDR3 DNA sequence: TGTGCCAGCAGTTTCAGGACAGGGGGCAACGTCAATGAGCAGTTCTTC. Protein product: CASSFRTGGNVNEQFF.

This chain links TRBV10-3 with TRBJ1-2, with D uncertain. The CDR3 has 11 amino acids. CDR1 is ENHRY, CDR2 SYGVKD, per germline. V was cut by 2 bases and J by 7 bases, with 5 bases left in between. This chain's CDR3 is CAISEGAGYTF. The CDR3 DNA follows: TGTGCCATCAGTGAGGGCGCTGGCTACACCTTC.

The chain carries TRBV24-1 and TRBJ2-7; D gene unclear. V dropped 3 bases and J dropped 7 bases, with 15 bases sitting between them. The CDR3 loop spans 14 amino acids. Germline V lookup: CDR1 KGHDR, CDR2 SFDVKD. As DNA, the CDR3 is TGTGCCACCAGTGATACCGGGTCGGTCAATGAGCAGTACTTC. Protein product: CATSDTGSVNEQYF.

This clonotype showed up just a few times. The V and J genes are TRBV4-3 and TRBJ2-7, with D uncertain. CDR3 length: 14 residues. Trimming left V 4 bases short and J 0 bases short, with 10 bases between. Germline CDR1 and CDR2: LGHNA and YSLEER. The CDR3 region is CASSPSAGSYEQYF. CDR3 in DNA: TGCGCCAGCAGCCCGAGTGCCGGCTCCTACGAGCAGTACTTC.

The V and J genes are TRBV7-9 and TRBJ2-7, with 9 bases lining up with TRBD2. The length of the CDR3 is 16 residues. CDR1 SEHNR and CDR2 FQNEAQ come from the germline V gene (reference sequence). V lost 5 bases and J lost 7; bases outside the gene matches: 15. CDR3 region: CASSPSSGESYNEQYF. As DNA, the CDR3 is TGTGCCAGCAGCCCCTCTAGCGGGGAATCCTACAATGAGCAGTACTTC.

This sequence joins TRBV20-1 and TRBJ2-3; D may match TRBD1 or TRBD2 (6 bases each). Germline V gives CDR1 DFQATT, CDR2 SNEGSKA (reference sequence). The CDR3 consists of 14 residues. Deletions cut 6 bases from V and 4 bases from J, with 17 bases between. CDR3 sequence: CSARPGAAADTQYF. The CDR3 region has the DNA TGCAGTGCCCGCCCGGGGGCCGCGGCAGATACGCAGTATTTT.

The rearrangement links TRBV4-2 to TRBJ1-2; 8 bases fit TRBD1. The CDR3 has 17 residues. V gave up 4 bases and J gave up 5 bases; unmatched junction bases: 15. Germline-derived CDR1 and CDR2 are LGHNA and YNFKEQ. The CDR3 sequence: CASSLRQGRTEGYGYTF. The CDR3 nucleotides are TGTGCCAGCAGCCTCCGACAGGGGAGGACTGAAGGTTATGGCTACACCTTC.

This clonotype came up a few times. The chain links TRBV6-1 to TRBJ2-1; D perhaps matches TRBD2 (6 bases). Trimming cost V 6 bases and J 3 bases, with 15 bases left between them. The CDR3 is 15 residues long. Looked up from germline, CDR1 is MNHNS and CDR2 is SASEGT. CDR3 coding DNA: TGTGCCAGCAGACTCCGGGACTTAATCTACAATGAGCAGTTCTTC. This codes for CASRLRDLIYNEQFF.

The chain couples TRBV12-3 or TRBV12-4 to TRBJ2-1; D remains ambiguous. Deletions cut 6 bases from V and 6 bases from J, with 9 bases between. The CDR3 runs 12 residues. The CDR3 DNA reads TGTGCCAGCAGGTTGCCGCCCAATGAGCAGTTCTTC. Encoded protein: CASRLPPNEQFF.